The next 9 T cell receptor beta chains were all read from a single sample in a study of control samples from healthy donors and cancer patients. Produced via immunoSEQ multiplex PCR; TCRdb's table is partial and in-frame only. The sample has some 130,000 clones; about 90% are singletons. The sample comprised blood. Receptor source: a woman in her forties or fifties in good health.

This chain connects TRBV28 to TRBJ1-1, with D hard to call. Germline V gene data show CDR1 as MDHEN and CDR2 as SYDVKM. Trimming removed 7 bases at V and 3 bases at J, with 6 bases between. The CDR3 is 11 amino acids. DNA of the CDR3: TGTGCCAGCAATAGGGACACTGAAGCTTTCTTT. This gives the protein CASNRDTEAFF.

The rearrangement joins TRBV5-1 to TRBJ1-6; no definite D call. Germline assignment: CDR1 SGHRS and CDR2 YFSETQ. The V gene lost 0 bases and the J gene lost 0 bases, with 7 bases spanning the gap. This CDR3 is built from 16 residues. CDR3 sequence: CASSLEVSSYNSPLHF. The DNA of the CDR3 is TGCGCCAGCAGCTTGGAGGTTAGCTCCTATAATTCACCCCTCCACTTT.

The J gene is TRBJ1-5, the V gene TRBV28, with 11 bases that match TRBD1. Germline-derived CDR1 and CDR2 are MDHEN and SYDVKM. V lost 5 bases and J lost 6; bases outside the gene matches: 0. CDR3 size: 13 residues. This CDR3 reads CASSGQGAQPQHF. The CDR3 region has the DNA TGTGCCAGCAGTGGACAGGGGGCTCAGCCCCAGCATTTT.

V usage is TRBV11-3 and J usage is TRBJ2-7, with 10 bases identical to TRBD1. V dropped 1 base and J dropped 7; count of bases not matched to a gene: 13. This CDR3 is 17 amino acids long. Germline CDR1 is SGHNT and CDR2 is YENEEA. CDR3 region: CASSLGVRGTGDEEQYF. CDR3 DNA: TGTGCCAGCAGCTTAGGGGTCCGCGGGACAGGGGACGAAGAGCAGTACTTC. The variable domain in full, with the rest retrieved from reference TRBV11-3 and TRBJ2-7, is EAGVVQSPRYKIIEKKQPVAFWCNPISGHNTLYWYLQNLGQGPELLIRYENEEAVDDSQLPKDRFSAERLKGVDSTLKIQPAELGDSAVYLCASSLGVRGTGDEEQYFGPGTRLTVT.

This chain links TRBV27 with TRBJ2-5; 13 bases map to TRBD2. This CDR3 has 17 amino acids. Germline V gene data show CDR1 as MNHEY and CDR2 as SMNVEV (reference sequence). Germline trimming cut 6 bases from V and 5 bases from J; bases unmatched to any gene: 12. Here the CDR3 reads CASSKAVTSGRFETQYF. The CDR3 nucleotides read TGTGCCAGCAGCAAAGCCGTGACTAGCGGGAGGTTTGAGACCCAGTACTTC.

The J gene is TRBJ1-1, the V gene TRBV7-9; no definite D call. This CDR3 is 12 amino acids long. Germline CDR1 is SEHNR and CDR2 is FQNEAQ (reference sequence). Trimming pared 6 bases from V and 6 bases from J, leaving 11 bases between. The CDR3: CASRAVDAEAFF. The CDR3 bases are TGTGCCAGCAGGGCAGTCGACGCTGAAGCTTTCTTT.

As regards this clone: At the DNA level, this CDR3 is encoded by other sequences in the same sample as well. This chain links TRBV5-1 with TRBJ2-1; TRBD1 might be the D (6 bases). The germline CDR1 and CDR2 sequences are SGHRS and YFSETQ. The V gene lost 4 bases and the J gene lost 3 bases, with 8 bases spanning the gap. This CDR3 has 13 amino acids. DNA for the CDR3: TGCGCCAGCAGCCCGGACAGCTACAATGAGCAGTTCTTC. It specifies CASSPDSYNEQFF.

V gene TRBV11-2 combines with J gene TRBJ2-2; D may correspond to TRBD1 or TRBD2 (7 bases each). CDR1 SGHAT and CDR2 FQNNGV come from the germline V gene. V was trimmed by 1 base and J by 5 bases, leaving 17 bases between them. This CDR3 is 17 amino acids long. CDR3 loop: CASSLGRGGPRTGELFF. CDR3 bases: TGTGCCAGCAGCTTAGGCAGGGGGGGACCGCGAACCGGGGAGCTGTTTTTT.

The genes are TRBV6-1 and TRBJ2-7; D possibly corresponds to TRBD1 (6 bases). V was cut by 1 base and J by 4 bases, with 11 bases left in between. The V gene's germline CDR1 is MNHNS and CDR2 SASEGT. The CDR3 consists of 14 residues. This chain's CDR3 is CASSEDRVYYEQYF. In nucleotides, the CDR3 is TGTGCCAGCAGTGAAGACAGGGTTTATTACGAGCAGTACTTC.